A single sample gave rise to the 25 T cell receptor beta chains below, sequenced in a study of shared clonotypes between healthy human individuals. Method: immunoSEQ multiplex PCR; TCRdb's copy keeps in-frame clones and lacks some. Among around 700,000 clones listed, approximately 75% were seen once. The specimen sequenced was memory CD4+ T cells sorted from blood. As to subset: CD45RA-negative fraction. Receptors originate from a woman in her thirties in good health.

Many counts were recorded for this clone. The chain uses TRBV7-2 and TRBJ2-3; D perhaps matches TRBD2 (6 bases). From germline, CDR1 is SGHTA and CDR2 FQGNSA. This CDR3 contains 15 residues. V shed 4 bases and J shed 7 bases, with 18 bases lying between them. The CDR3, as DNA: TGTGCCAGCAGCTCAACCGGGACTTGGATTCATACGCAGTATTTT. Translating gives CASSSTGTWIHTQYF.

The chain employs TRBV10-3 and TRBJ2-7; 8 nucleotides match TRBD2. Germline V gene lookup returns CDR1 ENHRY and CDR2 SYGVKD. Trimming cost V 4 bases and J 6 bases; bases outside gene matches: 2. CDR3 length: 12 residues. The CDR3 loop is CAISAGGREQYF. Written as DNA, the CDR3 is TGTGCCATCAGTGCGGGAGGGCGCGAGCAGTACTTC.

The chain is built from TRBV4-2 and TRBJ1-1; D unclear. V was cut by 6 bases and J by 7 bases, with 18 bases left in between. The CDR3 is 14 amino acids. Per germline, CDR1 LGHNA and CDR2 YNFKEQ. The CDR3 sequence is CASRRKPGGVEAFF. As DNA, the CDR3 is TGTGCCAGCAGGCGCAAACCTGGCGGAGTTGAAGCTTTCTTT.

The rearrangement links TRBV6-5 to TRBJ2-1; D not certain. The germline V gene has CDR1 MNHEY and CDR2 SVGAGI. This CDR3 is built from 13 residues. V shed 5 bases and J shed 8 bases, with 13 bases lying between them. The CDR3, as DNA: TGTGCCAGCAGTGAAATCGGTTGGGATGAGCAGTTCTTC. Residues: CASSEIGWDEQFF.

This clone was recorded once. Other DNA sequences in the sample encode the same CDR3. The CDR3 DNA reads TGTGCCAGCAGCTTAGAGGGCGGGAGAAACACCGGGGAGCTGTTTTTT. Protein sequence: CASSLEGGRNTGELFF. The chain carries TRBV7-6 and TRBJ2-2; TRBD2 matches 7 bases. CDR3 length: 16 amino acids. Germline V gives CDR1 SGHVS, CDR2 FNYEAQ. The ends lost 1 base at V and 2 bases at J; junction bases unmatched: 4.

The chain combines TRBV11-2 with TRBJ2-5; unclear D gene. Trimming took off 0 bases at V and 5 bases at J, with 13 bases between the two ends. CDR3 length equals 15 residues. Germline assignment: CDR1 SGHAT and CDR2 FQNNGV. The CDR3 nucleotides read TGTGCCAGCAGCTTAGAAATTGCTAGATGGGAGACCCAGTACTTC. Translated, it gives CASSLEIARWETQYF.

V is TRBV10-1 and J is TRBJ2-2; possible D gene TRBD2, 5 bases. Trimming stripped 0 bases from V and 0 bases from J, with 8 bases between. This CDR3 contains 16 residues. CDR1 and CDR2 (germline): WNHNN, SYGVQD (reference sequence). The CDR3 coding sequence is TGCGCCAGCAGTGAGTCCTCACTAGCGAACACCGGGGAGCTGTTTTTT. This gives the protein CASSESSLANTGELFF.

The CDR3 nucleotides are TGCGCCAGCAGTATTGTCGGGACTAGCGACAACAATGAGCAGTTCTTC. Its protein is CASSIVGTSDNNEQFF. This chain uses TRBV5-1 with TRBJ2-1; 10 bases agree with TRBD2. The germline V gene encodes CDR1 SGHRS and CDR2 YFSETQ. Germline trimming cut 5 bases from V and 5 bases from J; bases unmatched to any gene: 10. There are 16 residues in the CDR3.

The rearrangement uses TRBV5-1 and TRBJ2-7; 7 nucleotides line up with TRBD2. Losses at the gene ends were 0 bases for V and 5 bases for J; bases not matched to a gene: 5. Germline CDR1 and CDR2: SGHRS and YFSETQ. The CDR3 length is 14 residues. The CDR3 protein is CASSLGALADEQYF. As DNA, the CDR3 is TGCGCCAGCAGCTTGGGAGCCCTAGCGGACGAGCAGTACTTC.

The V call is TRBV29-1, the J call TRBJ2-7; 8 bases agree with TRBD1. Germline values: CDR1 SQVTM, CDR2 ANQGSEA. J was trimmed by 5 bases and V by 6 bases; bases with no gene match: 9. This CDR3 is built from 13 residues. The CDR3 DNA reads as TGCAGCGTCTACGACAGGGGAAGAAACGAGCAGTACTTC. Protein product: CSVYDRGRNEQYF.

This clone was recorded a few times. DNA of the CDR3: TGTGCCAGCAGTCCGGGACACGGGCGGGACATTCAGTACTTC. Translated, it gives CASSPGHGRDIQYF. The chain carries TRBV6-1 and TRBJ2-4, with D maybe TRBD1 (6 bases). Trimming cost V 5 bases and J 8 bases, with 16 bases left between them. From germline, CDR1 is MNHNS and CDR2 SASEGT. The CDR3 loop spans 14 amino acids.

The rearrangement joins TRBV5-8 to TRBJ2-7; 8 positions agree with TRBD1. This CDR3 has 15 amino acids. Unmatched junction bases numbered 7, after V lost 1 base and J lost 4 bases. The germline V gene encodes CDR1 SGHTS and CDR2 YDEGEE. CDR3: CASSLTGGYLYEQYF. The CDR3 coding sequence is TGTGCCAGCAGCTTGACAGGGGGATACCTTTACGAGCAGTACTTC.

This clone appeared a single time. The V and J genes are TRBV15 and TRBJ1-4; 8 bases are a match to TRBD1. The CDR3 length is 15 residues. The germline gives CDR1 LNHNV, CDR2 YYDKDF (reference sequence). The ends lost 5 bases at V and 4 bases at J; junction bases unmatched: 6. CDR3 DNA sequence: TGTGCCACCAGCGGACACAGGGGGTATAATGAAAAACTGTTTTTT. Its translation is CATSGHRGYNEKLFF.

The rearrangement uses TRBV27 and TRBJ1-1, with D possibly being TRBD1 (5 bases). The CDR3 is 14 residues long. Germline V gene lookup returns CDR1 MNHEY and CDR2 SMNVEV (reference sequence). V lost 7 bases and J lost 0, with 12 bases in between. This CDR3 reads CASTGEGMNTEAFF. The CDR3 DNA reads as TGTGCCAGCACGGGGGAAGGGATGAACACTGAAGCTTTCTTT.

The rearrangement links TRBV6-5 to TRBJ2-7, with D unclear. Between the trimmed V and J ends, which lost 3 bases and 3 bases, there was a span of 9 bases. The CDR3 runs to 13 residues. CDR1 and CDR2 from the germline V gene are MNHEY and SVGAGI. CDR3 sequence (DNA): TGTGCCAGCAGTTATAGGACGGACTACGAGCAGTACTTC. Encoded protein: CASSYRTDYEQYF.

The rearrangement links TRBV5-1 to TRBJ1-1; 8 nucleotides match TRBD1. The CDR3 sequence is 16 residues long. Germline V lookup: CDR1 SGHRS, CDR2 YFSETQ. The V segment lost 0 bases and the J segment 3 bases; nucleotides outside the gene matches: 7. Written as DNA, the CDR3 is TGCGCCAGCAGCTTGGGGACAGGGCCCGTTGACACTGAAGCTTTCTTT. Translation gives CASSLGTGPVDTEAFF.

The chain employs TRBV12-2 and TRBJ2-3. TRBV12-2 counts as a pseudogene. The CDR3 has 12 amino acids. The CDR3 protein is CAEKRTTDTQYF. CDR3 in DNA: TGTGCAGAGAAAAGGACCACTGATACGCAGTATTTT.

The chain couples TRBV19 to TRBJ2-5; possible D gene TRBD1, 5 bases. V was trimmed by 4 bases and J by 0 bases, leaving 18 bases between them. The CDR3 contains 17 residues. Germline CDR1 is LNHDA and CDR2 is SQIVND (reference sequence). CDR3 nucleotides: TGTGCCAGTAGTACTACCGGCAGGGATTGGTACCAAGAGACCCAGTACTTC. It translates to CASSTTGRDWYQETQYF.

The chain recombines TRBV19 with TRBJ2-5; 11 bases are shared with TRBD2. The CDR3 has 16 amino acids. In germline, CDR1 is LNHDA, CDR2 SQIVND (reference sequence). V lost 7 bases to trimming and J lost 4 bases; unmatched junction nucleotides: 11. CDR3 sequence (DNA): TGTGCCAGTAACATAAGAACTAGCGGGAGAGGAGAGACCCAGTACTTC. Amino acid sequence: CASNIRTSGRGETQYF.

CDR3 in amino acids: CASSTLTRQPQHF. CDR3 nucleotide sequence: TGTGCCAGTAGTACACTAACCCGGCAGCCCCAGCATTTT. The chain employs TRBV19 and TRBJ1-5; no clear D. Germline CDR1 reads LNHDA; CDR2 reads SQIVND (reference sequence). Between the trimmed V and J ends, which lost 4 bases and 7 bases, there was a span of 11 bases. The CDR3 contains 13 residues.

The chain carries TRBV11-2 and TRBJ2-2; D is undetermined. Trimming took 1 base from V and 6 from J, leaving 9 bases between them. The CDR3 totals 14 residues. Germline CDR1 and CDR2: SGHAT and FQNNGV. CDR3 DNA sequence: TGTGCCAGCAGCTTAGGCCAGGAACCCGGGGAGCTGTTTTTT. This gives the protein CASSLGQEPGELFF.

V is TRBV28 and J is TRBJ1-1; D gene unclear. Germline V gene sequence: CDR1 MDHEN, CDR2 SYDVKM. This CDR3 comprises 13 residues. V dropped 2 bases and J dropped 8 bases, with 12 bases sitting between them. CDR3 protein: CASSLQEPGEAFF. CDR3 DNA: TGTGCCAGCAGTTTACAGGAACCGGGAGAAGCTTTCTTT.

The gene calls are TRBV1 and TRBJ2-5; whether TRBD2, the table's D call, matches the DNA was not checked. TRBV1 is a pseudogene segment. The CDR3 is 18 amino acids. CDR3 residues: CTSSQVFSNTSGQETQYF. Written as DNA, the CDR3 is TGCACCAGCAGCCAAGTCTTCTCAAATACTAGCGGTCAAGAGACCCAGTACTTC.

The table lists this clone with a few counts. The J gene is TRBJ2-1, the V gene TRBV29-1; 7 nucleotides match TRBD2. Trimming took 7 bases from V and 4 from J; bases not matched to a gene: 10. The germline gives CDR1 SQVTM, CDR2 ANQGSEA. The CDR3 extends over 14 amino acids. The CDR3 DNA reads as TGCAGCGGTGTCCTAGCGGAGGGGTACAATGAGCAGTTCTTC. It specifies CSGVLAEGYNEQFF.

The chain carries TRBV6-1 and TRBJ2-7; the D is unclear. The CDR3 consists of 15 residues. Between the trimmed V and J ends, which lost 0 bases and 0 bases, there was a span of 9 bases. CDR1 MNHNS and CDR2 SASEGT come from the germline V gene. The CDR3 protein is CASSEAAHSSYEQYF. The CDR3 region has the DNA TGTGCCAGCAGTGAAGCGGCGCATAGCTCCTACGAGCAGTACTTC.